The clone carrying this T cell receptor beta chain occurred a few times. Its antigen is unidentified. TCRdb ran MiXCR on the reads and lists one entry per CDR3 protein. Of about half a million distinct CDR3 sequences listed, 30% to 35% were seen once; the top ten hold 15% to 20%. The sample comes from a study of T cell repertoires in cytomegalovirus infection. Across the whole study: CMV infection plus the matching HLA type was flagged by public TCR beta signatures.

The receptor was derived from a human donor in good health (CMV status not recorded). Some clones in this sample may be carry-over from other donors' samples. The material sequenced was cultured PBMCs, taken from culture after CMV antigen stimulation.

This CDR3 is CASSSVTGVSTEAFF. The DNA of the CDR3 is TGTGCCAGCAGTAGTGTCACAGGGGTAAGCACTGAAGCTTTCTTT. This chain joins TRBV6-1 and TRBJ1-1; TRBD1 matches 7 bases. CDR1 is MNHNS and CDR2 is SASEGT in the germline V gene. V dropped 5 bases and J dropped 4; count of bases not matched to a gene: 10. The CDR3 totals 15 residues.